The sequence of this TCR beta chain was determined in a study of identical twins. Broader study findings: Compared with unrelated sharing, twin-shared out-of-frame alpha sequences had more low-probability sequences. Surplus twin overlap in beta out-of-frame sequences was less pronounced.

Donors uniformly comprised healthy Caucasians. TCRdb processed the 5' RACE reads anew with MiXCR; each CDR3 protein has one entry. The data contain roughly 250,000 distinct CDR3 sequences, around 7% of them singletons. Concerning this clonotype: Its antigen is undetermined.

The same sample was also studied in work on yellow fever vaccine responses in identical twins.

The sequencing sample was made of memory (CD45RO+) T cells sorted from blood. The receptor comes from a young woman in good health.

The DNA for the CDR3 is TGCAGTGCTAGCAGGGATCGAGCTTTCTTT. Amino acids: CSASRDRAFF. This rearrangement joins TRBV20-1 to TRBJ1-1; a possible D gene is TRBD1 (5 bases). This CDR3 has 10 amino acids. V was pared by 3 bases and J by 10 bases, with 9 bases between. Germline-derived CDR1 and CDR2 are DFQATT and SNEGSKA (reference sequence).